These T cell receptor beta chains were read from a single sample in a study of CD8 T cells in ankylosing spondylitis. TCRdb ran MiXCR on the 5' RACE reads and lists one entry per CDR3 protein. The sample has 350,000 or so distinct CDR3 sequences, under 14% seen once. Sequenced: blood, either unsorted or a sorted T cell fraction (not recorded which). The receptors originated from a female donor with ankylosing spondylitis or in good health (not recorded which). CDR3s include the opening cysteine and the closing phenylalanine or tryptophan. The D gene is left open where the match is weak. Only part of the rows carry a size: once, few, many, or a class if the clone is expanded.

d_call	clone_size	v_call	j_call	cdr3_aa	cdr3_nt
NA	NA	TRBV11-2	TRBJ1-1	CASRGYRMNTEAFF	TGTGCCAGCAGGGGGTACAGGATGAACACTGAAGCTTTCTTT
NA	many	TRBV12-3/TRBV12-4	TRBJ1-5	CASSQDSRYQPQHF	TGTGCCAGCAGCCAGGACAGTCGTTATCAGCCCCAGCATTTT
NA	few	TRBV20-1	TRBJ1-1	CSARDLNTEAFF	TGCAGTGCTAGAGATCTAAACACTGAAGCTTTCTTT
NA	many	TRBV3-1	TRBJ1-1	CASSFDRVEAFF	TGTGCCAGCAGCTTCGACAGAGTTGAAGCTTTCTTT
NA	NA	TRBV3-1	TRBJ1-6	CASSPTGLNSPLHF	TGTGCCAGCAGCCCGACAGGATTAAATTCACCCCTCCACTTT
NA	many	TRBV20-1	TRBJ1-3	CSAPRDTFSGNTIYF	TGCAGTGCTCCCAGGGACACGTTCTCTGGAAACACCATATATTTT
TRBD1	many	TRBV24-1	TRBJ2-2	CATSVGQGTGELFF	TGTGCCACCAGTGTCGGACAGGGCACCGGGGAGCTGTTTTTT
NA	many	TRBV5-1	TRBJ2-2	CASSLATTGELFF	TGCGCCAGCAGCTTGGCCACGACCGGGGAGCTGTTTTTT
NA	NA	TRBV6-2/TRBV6-3	TRBJ2-2	CASSPHRDGELFF	TGTGCCAGCAGTCCTCACAGGGACGGGGAGCTGTTTTTT
NA	NA	TRBV11-1	TRBJ2-7	CASSLARSGYEQYF	TGTGCCAGCAGCTTAGCGAGGAGCGGCTACGAGCAGTACTTC
NA	many	TRBV12-3/TRBV12-4	TRBJ1-1	CASSFRVNTEAFF	TGTGCCAGCAGTTTCCGGGTGAACACTGAAGCTTTCTTT
TRBD1	many	TRBV20-1	TRBJ2-1	CSASPRDSHYNEQFF	TGCAGTGCTAGTCCTCGGGACAGCCATTACAATGAGCAGTTCTTC
NA	few	TRBV20-1	TRBJ1-3	CSARSPDSGNTIYF	TGCAGTGCTAGATCCCCAGACTCTGGAAACACCATATATTTT
NA	few	TRBV28	TRBJ2-7	CASRGRVYEQYF	TGTGCCAGCAGGGGAAGGGTCTACGAGCAGTACTTC
NA	many	TRBV20-1	TRBJ1-4	CSASNPRVGEEKLFF	TGCAGTGCTTCTAACCCCAGGGTAGGGGAAGAAAAACTGTTTTTT
NA	many	TRBV5-1	TRBJ2-3	CASSLTRDAVSTDTQYF	TGCGCCAGCAGTCTGACCAGGGACGCCGTAAGCACAGATACGCAGTATTTT
TRBD1	NA	TRBV20-1	TRBJ2-7	CSARPTGGPYEQYF	TGCAGTGCTAGGCCGACAGGGGGCCCCTACGAGCAGTACTTC
NA	many	TRBV12-3/TRBV12-4	TRBJ2-7	CASSKTGSTYEQYF	TGTGCCAGCAGTAAAACAGGGTCTACCTACGAGCAGTACTTC
NA	NA	TRBV15	TRBJ2-1	CATSPQVDRYNEQFF	TGTGCCACCAGCCCCCAAGTAGACAGATACAATGAGCAGTTCTTC
NA	many	TRBV28	TRBJ2-7	CASSTRPGAPSYEQYF	TGTGCCAGCAGTACCCGACCAGGGGCCCCCTCCTACGAGCAGTACTTC
NA	many	TRBV20-1	TRBJ1-3	CSARPDGGNTIYF	TGCAGTGCTAGACCCGACGGAGGAAACACCATATATTTT
NA	many	TRBV5-5	TRBJ2-1	CASSLLRQSYNEQFF	TGTGCCAGCAGCTTGTTAAGACAGTCCTACAATGAGCAGTTCTTC
TRBD1	many	TRBV6-5	TRBJ1-1	CASSSKDREAFF	TGTGCCAGCAGTTCCAAGGACAGGGAAGCTTTCTTT
TRBD1	NA	TRBV29-1	TRBJ1-1	CSGGQGGNEAFF	TGCAGCGGGGGACAGGGAGGCAATGAAGCTTTCTTT
NA	once	TRBV7-2	TRBJ2-1	CASTPGRGPTSWAQFF	TGTGCCAGCACCCCCGGTCGGGGCCCCACTAGTTGGGCACAGTTCTTC
TRBD1	NA	TRBV3-1	TRBJ1-5	CASSQGDRARNQPQHF	TGTGCCAGCAGCCAAGGGGACAGGGCTCGCAATCAGCCCCAGCATTTT
NA	many	TRBV3-1	TRBJ1-4	CASSQQTGGNEKLFF	TGTGCCAGCAGCCAGCAGACAGGCGGTAATGAAAAACTGTTTTTT
TRBD1	many	TRBV20-1	TRBJ2-4	CSADRGTAKNIQYF	TGCAGTGCTGACAGGGGGACCGCCAAAAACATTCAGTACTTC
TRBD2	many	TRBV12-3/TRBV12-4	TRBJ2-1	CASSLLGGRGTNEQFF	TGTGCCAGCAGTTTATTGGGCGGGAGGGGTACCAATGAGCAGTTCTTC
TRBD1	NA	TRBV14	TRBJ2-7	CASSRRTGLYEQYF	TGTGCCAGCAGCCGTCGGACAGGCCTCTACGAGCAGTACTTC
NA	many	TRBV5-1	TRBJ1-2	CASSFDRANYGYTF	TGCGCCAGCAGCTTCGACAGAGCTAACTATGGCTACACCTTC
TRBD2	many	TRBV27	TRBJ2-1	CASSPGLAGVGEQFF	TGTGCCAGCAGTCCGGGACTAGCGGGAGTAGGGGAGCAGTTCTTC
NA	many	TRBV5-1	TRBJ1-4	CASSGNSWEIGEKLFF	TGCGCCAGCAGCGGAAACTCGTGGGAGATAGGCGAAAAACTGTTTTTT
TRBD1	many	TRBV10-3	TRBJ1-6	CAITWDSNSPLHF	TGTGCCATCACTTGGGACAGTAATTCACCCCTCCACTTT
TRBD2	few	TRBV20-1	TRBJ2-3	CSAQAGGGLGDTQYF	TGCAGTGCCCAAGCAGGCGGGGGGCTCGGGGATACGCAGTATTTT
TRBD1	many	TRBV2	TRBJ1-2	CASSERGQGAARDYGYTF	TGTGCCAGCAGTGAGAGAGGGCAGGGGGCCGCCAGGGACTATGGCTACACCTTC
NA	few	TRBV20-1	TRBJ1-5	CSARDPAEWGPQHF	TGCAGTGCTAGAGATCCGGCCGAATGGGGGCCCCAGCATTTT
TRBD2	few	TRBV27	TRBJ2-7	CASRLAGGIQYEQYF	TGTGCCAGTAGACTAGCGGGAGGGATCCAATACGAGCAGTACTTC
NA	many	TRBV12-3/TRBV12-4	TRBJ2-2	CASSLGGAGGELFF	TGTGCCAGCAGTTTAGGGGGGGCCGGCGGGGAGCTGTTTTTT
NA	few	TRBV20-1	TRBJ2-2	CSASAVTNTGELFF	TGCAGTGCTAGTGCGGTAACAAACACCGGGGAGCTGTTTTTT
NA	NA	TRBV5-1	TRBJ2-5	CASSLTGWEETQYF	TGCGCCAGCAGCTTGACGGGGTGGGAAGAGACCCAGTACTTC
TRBD1	many	TRBV6-1	TRBJ1-5	CASTLGQGARSNQPQHF	TGTGCCAGCACCTTAGGACAGGGGGCTAGGAGCAATCAGCCCCAGCATTTT
NA	many	TRBV10-3	TRBJ1-3	CAISSGDSGNTIYF	TGTGCCATCAGTTCAGGGGACTCTGGAAACACCATATATTTT
NA	many	TRBV7-8	TRBJ1-4	CASSLQFANEKLFF	TGTGCCAGCAGCTTACAGTTTGCTAATGAAAAACTGTTTTTT
NA	NA	TRBV29-1	TRBJ2-7	CSVIPGSSYEQYF	TGCAGCGTCATACCCGGGTCCTCCTACGAGCAGTACTTC
NA	many	TRBV15	TRBJ2-2	CATEGSPNTGELFF	TGTGCCACCGAAGGGTCACCGAACACCGGGGAGCTGTTTTTT
NA	many	TRBV3-1	TRBJ2-5	CASSQGQETQYF	TGTGCCAGCAGCCAAGGCCAAGAGACCCAGTACTTC
NA	NA	TRBV12-3/TRBV12-4	TRBJ2-7	CASSFSGALAYEQYF	TGTGCCAGCAGTTTTTCTGGGGCTCTTGCCTACGAGCAGTACTTC
TRBD1	NA	TRBV12-3/TRBV12-4	TRBJ1-1	CASTKVPGQGPGTEAFF	TGTGCCAGCACTAAAGTCCCGGGACAGGGTCCGGGCACTGAAGCTTTCTTT
NA	few	TRBV3-1	TRBJ2-7	CASSQDLRLSYEQYF	TGTGCCAGCAGCCAAGATCTACGGTTGTCCTACGAGCAGTACTTC
NA	NA	TRBV6-1	TRBJ1-3	CASSADRLGNTIYF	TGTGCCAGCAGCGCCGACAGGCTTGGAAACACCATATATTTT